This TCR beta chain was captured by sequencing in a study of blood T cell repertoires in COVID-19. About the research overall: The origin of the acute and convalescent COVID-19 samples was the United States, Italy and Spain. T cells, B-cell-depleted T cells, or PBMCs provided the cDNA or gDNA that served as material.

Germline CDR1 and CDR2: SGHAT and FQNNGV. The CDR3 has 15 amino acids. V lost 0 bases to trimming and J lost 2 bases, with 11 bases between them. In the study's own analysis: Reference gene primer amplification gave estimated nucleated cell counts. Sequenced by immunoSEQ multiplex PCR; TCRdb stores in-frame clones only, minus some. The D gene and trimming were derived from the DNA, and the V and J assignments and clone size from that table. This sample carries 100,000 to 150,000 clones, approximately 74% of them seen once, and the ten largest clones take around 5.5%. The sequenced sample consisted of peripheral blood. This clonotype was obtained from a man in his 60s with acute or convalescent COVID-19. This chain connects TRBV11-2 to TRBJ2-7; tentative D call: TRBD1 (6 bases). The CDR3 is CASSLEDSYTYEQYF. The CDR3 DNA is TGTGCCAGCAGCTTAGAGGACAGTTATACCTACGAGCAGTACTTC.